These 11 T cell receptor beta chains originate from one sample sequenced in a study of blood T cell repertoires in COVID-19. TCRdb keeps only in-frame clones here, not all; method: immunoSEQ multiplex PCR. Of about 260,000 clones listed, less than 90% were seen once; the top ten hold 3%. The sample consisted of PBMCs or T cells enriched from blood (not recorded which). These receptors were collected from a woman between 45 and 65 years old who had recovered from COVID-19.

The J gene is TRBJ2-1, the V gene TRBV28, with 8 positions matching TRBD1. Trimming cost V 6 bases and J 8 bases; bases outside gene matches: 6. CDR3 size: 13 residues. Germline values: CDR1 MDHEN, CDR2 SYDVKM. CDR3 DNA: TGTGCCAGCAGCCCAGGGGGCAAGGATGAGCAGTTCTTC. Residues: CASSPGGKDEQFF.

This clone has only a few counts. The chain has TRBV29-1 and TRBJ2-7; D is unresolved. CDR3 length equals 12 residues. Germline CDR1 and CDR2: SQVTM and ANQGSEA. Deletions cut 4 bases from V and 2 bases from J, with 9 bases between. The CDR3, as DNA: TGCAGCGTTGGGCTCCCGCCCTACGAGCAGTACTTC. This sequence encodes CSVGLPPYEQYF.

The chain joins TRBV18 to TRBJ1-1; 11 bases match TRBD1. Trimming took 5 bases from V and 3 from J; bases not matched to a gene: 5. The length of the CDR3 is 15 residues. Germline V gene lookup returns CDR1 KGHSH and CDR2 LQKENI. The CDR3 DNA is TGTGCCAGCTCAGCGGGACAGGGGGGACACACTGAAGCTTTCTTT. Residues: CASSAGQGGHTEAFF.

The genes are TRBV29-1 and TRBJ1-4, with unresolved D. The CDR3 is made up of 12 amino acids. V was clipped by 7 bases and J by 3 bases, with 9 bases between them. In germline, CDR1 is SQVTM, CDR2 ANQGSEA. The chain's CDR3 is CSGSVANEKLFF. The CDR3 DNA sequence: TGCAGCGGTTCGGTGGCTAATGAAAAACTGTTTTTT.

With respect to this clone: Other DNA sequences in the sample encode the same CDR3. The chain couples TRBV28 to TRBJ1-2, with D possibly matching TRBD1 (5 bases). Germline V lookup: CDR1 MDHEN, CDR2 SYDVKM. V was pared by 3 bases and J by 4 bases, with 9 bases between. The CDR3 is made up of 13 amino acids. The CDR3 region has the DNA TGTGCCAGCAGTTTCCAGGGCGGCTATGGCTACACCTTC. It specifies CASSFQGGYGYTF.

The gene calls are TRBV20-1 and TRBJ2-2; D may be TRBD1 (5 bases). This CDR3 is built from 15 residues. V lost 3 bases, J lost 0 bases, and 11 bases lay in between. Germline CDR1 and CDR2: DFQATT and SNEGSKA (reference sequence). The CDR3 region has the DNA TGCAGTGCTAGTAGGGGCCTACCGAACACCGGGGAGCTGTTTTTT. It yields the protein CSASRGLPNTGELFF.

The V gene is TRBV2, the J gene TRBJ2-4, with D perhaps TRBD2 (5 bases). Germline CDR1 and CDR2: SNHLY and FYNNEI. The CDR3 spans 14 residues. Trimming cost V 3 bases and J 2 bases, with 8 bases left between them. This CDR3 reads CASSDGNTKNIQYF. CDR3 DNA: TGTGCCAGCAGTGACGGGAATACCAAAAACATTCAGTACTTC.

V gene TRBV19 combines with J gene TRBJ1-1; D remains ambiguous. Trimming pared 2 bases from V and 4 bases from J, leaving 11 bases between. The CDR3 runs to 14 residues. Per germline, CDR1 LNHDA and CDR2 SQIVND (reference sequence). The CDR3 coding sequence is TGTGCCAGTAGTATAATGTCGGGGAGCACTGAAGCTTTCTTT. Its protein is CASSIMSGSTEAFF.

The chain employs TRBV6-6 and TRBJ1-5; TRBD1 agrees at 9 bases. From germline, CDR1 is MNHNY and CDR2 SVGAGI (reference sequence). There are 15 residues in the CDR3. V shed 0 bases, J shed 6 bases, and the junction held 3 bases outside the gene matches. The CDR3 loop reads CASSYSRTGAQPQHF. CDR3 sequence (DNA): TGTGCCAGCAGTTACTCGCGGACAGGGGCTCAGCCCCAGCATTTT.

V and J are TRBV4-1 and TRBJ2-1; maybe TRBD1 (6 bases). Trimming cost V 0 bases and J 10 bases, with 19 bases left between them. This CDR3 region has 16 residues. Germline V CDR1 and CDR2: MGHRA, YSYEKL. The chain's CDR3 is CASSQDLSGARGEQFF. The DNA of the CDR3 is TGCGCCAGCAGCCAAGATCTTTCCGGGGCCAGGGGCGAGCAGTTCTTC.

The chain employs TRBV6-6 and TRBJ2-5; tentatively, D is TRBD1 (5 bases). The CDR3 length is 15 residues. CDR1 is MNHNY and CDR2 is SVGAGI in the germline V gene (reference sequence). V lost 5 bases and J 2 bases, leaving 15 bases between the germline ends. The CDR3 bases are TGTGCCAGCAGTACCCCCCAGACAGTACAAGAGACCCAGTACTTC. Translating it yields CASSTPQTVQETQYF.